This record concerns one T cell receptor (beta chain) sequence. The junction had 8 bases not matched to a gene; V was cut back by 6 bases and J by 1 base. This CDR3 region has 15 residues. The data belong to a study of T-cell memory formation after mild COVID-19. TCRalpha and TCRbeta libraries used 5'RACE with constant-segment primers and UMIs. From the 5' RACE reads, TCRdb called clonotypes with MiXCR, one entry per CDR3 protein. Among around 390,000 distinct CDR3 sequences listed, about 16% were seen once. Sequencing was carried out using PBMCs or a T cell subset sorted from them (not recorded which). V and J are TRBV12-3 or TRBV12-4 and TRBJ2-5, with 7 bases identical to TRBD2. The clonotype was recovered from a man younger than 35 who had mild COVID-19 (a few samples of this study predate the infection). Cell type and time point are not known. CDR3 DNA sequence: TGTGCCAGCAGCATAGAAGCGGGGCCCCAAGAGACCCAGTACTTC. Translation gives CASSIEAGPQETQYF.